These T cell receptor beta chains were read from a single sample in a study of cytomegalovirus exposure and HLA in healthy donors. Some clones are missing from TCRdb's copy, which holds only in-frame ones; the method was immunoSEQ multiplex PCR. Altogether over 150,000 clones are present, over 65% being singletons, with the ten largest covering more than 3%. The sequenced sample was PBMCs. The receptors here all came from a woman aged 55-70 years in good health and CMV-seropositive. CDR3s include the opening cysteine and the closing phenylalanine or tryptophan. D genes are given only for firm matches. Rows may omit the clone size; those that give it use once, few, many or a size class.

TRBV5-1,TRBD2,TRBJ2-5,few,CASSLVPSGAQETQYF,TGCGCCAGCAGCTTGGTCCCTAGCGGGGCTCAAGAGACCCAGTACTTC
TRBV5-1,TRBD1,TRBJ1-1,.,CASSRGLGQGIAYTEAFF,TGCGCCAGCAGCCGGGGTCTGGGACAGGGTATAGCGTACACTGAAGCTTTCTTT
TRBV28,.,TRBJ2-3,.,CASSAQGLTQYF,TGTGCCAGCAGTGCACAGGGTTTAACGCAGTATTTT
TRBV14,.,TRBJ1-2,.,CASSPSPYGYTF,TGTGCCAGCAGCCCCTCCCCCTATGGCTACACCTTC
TRBV21-1,.,TRBJ2-5,.,CASSRTAQETQYF,TGTGCCAGCAGCAGAACAGCTCAAGAGACCCAGTACTTC
TRBV7-2,TRBD2,TRBJ2-3,.,CASSLQRGGTDTQYF,TGTGCCAGCAGCTTACAGCGGGGGGGCACAGATACGCAGTATTTT
TRBV5-1,.,TRBJ2-5,.,CASSLGGATQETQYF,TGCGCCAGCAGCTTGGGTGGGGCGACTCAAGAGACCCAGTACTTC
TRBV7-6,TRBD2,TRBJ2-7,.,CASSLGTSGSSYEQYF,TGTGCCAGCAGCTTAGGGACTAGCGGGAGCTCCTACGAGCAGTACTTC
TRBV29-1,.,TRBJ2-5,.,CSIRQAETQYF,TGCAGCATCCGACAGGCAGAGACCCAGTACTTC
TRBV7-2,.,TRBJ2-7,.,CASSLTGPLEQYF,TGTGCCAGCAGCTTAACAGGTCCCTTAGAGCAGTACTTC
TRBV2,.,TRBJ2-5,.,CASQGRGAGETQYF,TGTGCCTCCCAGGGGCGGGGAGCGGGGGAGACCCAGTACTTC
TRBV6-1,TRBD1,TRBJ2-6,.,CASSEGQGRTF,TGTGCCAGCAGTGAGGGACAGGGACGAACTTTC
TRBV5-6,.,TRBJ2-7,.,CASSLYSAGASYEQYF,TGTGCCAGCAGCTTGTATTCGGCAGGGGCCTCCTACGAGCAGTACTTC
TRBV5-1,TRBD2,TRBJ2-7,.,CASSPRPLAVSSYEQYF,TGCGCCAGCAGCCCCAGGCCGCTAGCGGTGAGCTCCTACGAGCAGTACTTC
TRBV28,TRBD1,TRBJ2-5,.,CASSRQGIETQYF,TGTGCCAGCAGCAGACAGGGGATAGAGACCCAGTACTTC
TRBV11-2,.,TRBJ2-7,few,CASSLELGGYEQYF,TGTGCCAGCAGCTTAGAGTTAGGGGGTTACGAGCAGTACTTC
TRBV7-8,.,TRBJ2-7,.,CASSTPSGSVQYF,TGTGCCAGCAGCACCCCGTCGGGGTCGGTGCAGTACTTC
TRBV11-1,.,TRBJ1-1,.,CASSLDRNTEAFF,TGTGCCAGCAGCTTAGACAGGAACACTGAAGCTTTCTTT